This T cell receptor beta chain was sequenced during a study of blood T cell repertoires in COVID-19. For the study at large: Spain, Italy and the United States supplied samples that represented acute and convalescent COVID-19.

The data were produced by immunoSEQ multiplex PCR, yet TCRdb's version contains in-frame clones alone and is incomplete. Seen here are fewer than 250,000 clones, 88% observed once, and the top ten hold 1.7%. The CDR3 totals 17 residues. Germline values: CDR1 SNHLY, CDR2 FYNNEI. Trimming pared 5 bases from V and 4 bases from J, leaving 18 bases between. This TCR was sampled from a man between 65 and 80 years old with acute or convalescent COVID-19. Sequencing was done on a sample of peripheral blood. The chain couples TRBV2 to TRBJ2-6, with a weak D call TRBD1 (6 bases). The CDR3 protein is CASSQEQGFIGANVLTF. The CDR3 nucleotides are TGTGCCAGCAGTCAAGAACAGGGTTTTATAGGGGCCAACGTCCTGACTTTC.